What follows are 11 T cell receptor beta chains derived from one specimen sequenced in a study of blood T cell repertoires in COVID-19. TCRdb keeps only in-frame clones here, not all; method: immunoSEQ multiplex PCR. Among roughly 110,000 clones, more than 70% were seen once, and the ten largest hold 4% to 5.5%. Material: peripheral blood. The receptors originated from a man between 65 and 85 years old with acute or convalescent COVID-19.

Note on this clone: The sample holds other DNA sequences that translate to the same CDR3. J is TRBJ1-1 and V is TRBV9, with D tentatively TRBD1 (5 bases). V lost 4 bases to trimming and J lost 2 bases, with 9 bases between them. The germline V gene encodes CDR1 SGDLS and CDR2 YYNGEE. CDR3 length equals 13 residues. CDR3 in amino acids: CASSFGQNTEAFF. The CDR3 DNA sequence: TGTGCCAGCAGCTTCGGACAAAACACTGAAGCTTTCTTT.

The table lists this clone with a few counts. The chain employs TRBV2 and TRBJ1-5; D unclear. Trimming took 0 bases from V and 0 from J, leaving 15 bases between them. There are 18 residues in the CDR3. Germline V gene sequence: CDR1 SNHLY, CDR2 FYNNEI. The DNA of the CDR3 is TGTGCCAGCAGTGAAGCGCTTCAAAGCTGGTATAGCAATCAGCCCCAGCATTTT. It yields the protein CASSEALQSWYSNQPQHF.

DNA for the CDR3: TGTGCCAGCAGCTTGATCGGAGAAAGCTACGAGCAGTACTTC. Amino acid sequence: CASSLIGESYEQYF. This rearrangement joins TRBV5-4 to TRBJ2-7; D is unclear. Germline V gene lookup returns CDR1 SGHNT and CDR2 YYREEE (reference sequence). Trimming removed 1 base from V and 3 bases from J, with 11 bases in between. CDR3 length equals 14 residues.

In its sample, this clone was seen once. The chain joins TRBV5-1 to TRBJ2-5, with TRBD1 identical over 7 bases. CDR1 and CDR2 from the germline V gene are SGHRS and YFSETQ. This CDR3 has 14 amino acids. The ends lost 4 bases at V and 5 bases at J; junction bases unmatched: 8. DNA of the CDR3: TGCGCCAGCAGCCCCCAAGGGGGCCGGGAGACCCAGTACTTC. The encoded protein is CASSPQGGRETQYF.

The chain is built from TRBV6-5 and TRBJ2-7, with 7 bases aligning to TRBD1. The CDR3 is 15 amino acids. With V trimmed by 6 bases and J by 0 bases, 8 bases remained unmatched. CDR1 and CDR2 from the germline V gene are MNHEY and SVGAGI. The CDR3 protein is CASSPRQGSSYEQYF. In DNA, the CDR3 is TGTGCCAGCAGCCCCAGACAGGGTAGCTCCTACGAGCAGTACTTC.

The rearrangement uses TRBV5-1 and TRBJ1-6; possible D gene TRBD1, 5 bases. Germline lookup yields CDR1 SGHRS and CDR2 YFSETQ. Trimming pared 0 bases from V and 5 bases from J, leaving 9 bases between. CDR3 length equals 15 residues. The chain's CDR3 is CASSLVRENNSPLHF. The CDR3 DNA sequence: TGCGCCAGCAGCTTGGTCAGGGAAAATAATTCACCCCTCCACTTT.

The gene calls are TRBV7-9 and TRBJ1-1, with a weak D call TRBD1 (6 bases). Germline-derived CDR1 and CDR2 are SEHNR and FQNEAQ (reference sequence). Trimming removed 8 bases at V and 7 bases at J, with 8 bases between. The CDR3 length is 10 residues. CDR3 loop: CASQDSEAFF. DNA for the CDR3: TGTGCCAGCCAGGACAGTGAAGCTTTCTTT.

The V call is TRBV6-2 or TRBV6-3, the J call TRBJ2-7; D perhaps matches TRBD1 (6 bases). The CDR3 is 13 amino acids. Germline loops: CDR1 MNHEY, CDR2 SVGEGT. Trimming left V 1 base short and J 4 bases short, with 8 bases between. The CDR3 DNA follows: TGTGCCAGCAGTTACTGGGGGCTTTACGAGCAGTACTTC. It encodes CASSYWGLYEQYF.

The V and J genes are TRBV5-5 and TRBJ2-2, with 7 bases matching TRBD2. This CDR3 has 15 amino acids. Germline assignment: CDR1 SGHKS and CDR2 YYEKEE (reference sequence). With 1 base clipped from V and 3 bases from J, the junction kept 3 bases outside the gene matches. The CDR3 DNA reads TGTGCCAGCAGCTTGTGGGACTACTACACCGGGGAGCTGTTTTTT. Amino acids: CASSLWDYYTGELFF.

This chain links TRBV12-5 with TRBJ2-7; 9 bases are shared with TRBD1. The CDR3 contains 15 residues. The V gene's germline CDR1 is LGHNT and CDR2 FRNRAP. The junction had 8 bases not matched to a gene; V was cut back by 6 bases and J by 2 bases. CDR3 nucleotides: TGTGCTAGTGGCCGGACAGGGGTTAATACCTACGAGCAGTACTTC. It encodes CASGRTGVNTYEQYF.

This CDR3 reads CASSPGVAGGPGELFF. In nucleotides, the CDR3 is TGCGCCAGCAGCCCCGGGGTAGCGGGGGGGCCCGGGGAGCTGTTTTTT. The chain is built from TRBV4-1 and TRBJ2-2; the match to TRBD2 covers 11 bases. The J segment lost 6 bases and the V segment lost 4 bases, leaving 7 bases of the junction unmatched. There are 16 residues in the CDR3. Germline CDR1 reads MGHRA; CDR2 reads YSYEKL.